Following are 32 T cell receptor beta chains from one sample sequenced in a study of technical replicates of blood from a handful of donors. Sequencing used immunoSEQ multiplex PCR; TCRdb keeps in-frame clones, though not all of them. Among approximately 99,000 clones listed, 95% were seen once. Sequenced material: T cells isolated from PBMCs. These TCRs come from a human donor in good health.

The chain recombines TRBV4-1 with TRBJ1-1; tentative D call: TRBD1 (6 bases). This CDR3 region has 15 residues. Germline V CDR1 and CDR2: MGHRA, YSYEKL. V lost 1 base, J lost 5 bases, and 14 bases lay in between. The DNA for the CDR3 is TGCGCCAGCAGCCAAGGTGGACAGATTAGGACTGAAGCTTTCTTT. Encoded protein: CASSQGGQIRTEAFF.

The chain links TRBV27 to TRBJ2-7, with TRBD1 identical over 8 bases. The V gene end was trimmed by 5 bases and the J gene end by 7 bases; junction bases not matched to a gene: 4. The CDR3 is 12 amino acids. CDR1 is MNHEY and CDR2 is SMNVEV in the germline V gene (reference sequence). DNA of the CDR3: TGTGCCAGCAGTACGACAGGGGAAGAGCAGTACTTC. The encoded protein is CASSTTGEEQYF.

In nucleotides, the CDR3 is TGTGCCAGCATTCCTCTTTTGAGCGCTGAAGCTTTCTTT. Encoded protein: CASIPLLSAEAFF. This chain uses TRBV6-1 with TRBJ1-1, with D uncertain. Per the germline V gene, CDR1 is MNHNS and CDR2 is SASEGT. The CDR3 has 13 amino acids. V dropped 7 bases and J dropped 6 bases, with 15 bases sitting between them.

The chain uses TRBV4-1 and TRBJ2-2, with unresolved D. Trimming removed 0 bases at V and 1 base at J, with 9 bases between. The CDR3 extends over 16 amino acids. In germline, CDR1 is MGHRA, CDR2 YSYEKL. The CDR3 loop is CASSQENYQNTGELFF. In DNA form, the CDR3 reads TGCGCCAGCAGCCAAGAAAACTACCAGAACACCGGGGAGCTGTTTTTT.

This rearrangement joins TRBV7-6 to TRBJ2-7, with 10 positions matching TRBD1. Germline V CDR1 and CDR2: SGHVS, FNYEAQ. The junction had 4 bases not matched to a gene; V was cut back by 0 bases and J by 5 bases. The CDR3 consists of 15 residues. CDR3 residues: CASSLAGQGPHEQYF. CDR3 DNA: TGTGCCAGCAGCTTAGCGGGACAGGGGCCCCACGAGCAGTACTTC.

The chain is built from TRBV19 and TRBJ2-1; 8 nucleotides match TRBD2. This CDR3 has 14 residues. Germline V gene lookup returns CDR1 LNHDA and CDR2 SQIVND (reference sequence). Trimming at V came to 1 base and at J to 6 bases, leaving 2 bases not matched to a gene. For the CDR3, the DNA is TGTGCCAGTAGTATAGCGGGAGGGGGCAATGAGCAGTTCTTC. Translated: CASSIAGGGNEQFF.

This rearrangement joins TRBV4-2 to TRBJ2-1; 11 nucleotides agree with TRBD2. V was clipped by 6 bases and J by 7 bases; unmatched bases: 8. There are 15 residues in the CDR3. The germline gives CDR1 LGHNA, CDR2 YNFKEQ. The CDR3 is CASSSTSGSQNEQFF. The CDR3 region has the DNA TGTGCCAGCAGTTCCACTAGCGGGAGCCAGAATGAGCAGTTCTTC.

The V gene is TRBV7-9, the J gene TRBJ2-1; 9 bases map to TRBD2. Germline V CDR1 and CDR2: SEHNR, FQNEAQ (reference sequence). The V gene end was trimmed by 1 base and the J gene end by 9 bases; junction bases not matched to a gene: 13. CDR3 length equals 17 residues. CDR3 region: CASSLGGVSGSRGEQFF. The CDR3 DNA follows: TGTGCCAGCAGCTTAGGGGGGGTTAGCGGGAGCCGAGGTGAGCAGTTCTTC.

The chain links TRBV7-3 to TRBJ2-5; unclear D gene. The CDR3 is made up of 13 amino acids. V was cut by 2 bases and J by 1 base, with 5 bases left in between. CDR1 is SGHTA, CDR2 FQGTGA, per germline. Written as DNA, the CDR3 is TGTGCCAGCAGCTTAGGAGCCCAAGAGACCCAGTACTTC. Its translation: CASSLGAQETQYF.

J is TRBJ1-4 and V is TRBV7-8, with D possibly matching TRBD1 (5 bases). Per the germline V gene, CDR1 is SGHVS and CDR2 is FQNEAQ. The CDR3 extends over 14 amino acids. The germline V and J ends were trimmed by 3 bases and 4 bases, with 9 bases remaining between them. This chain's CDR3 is CASSFQGRNEKLFF. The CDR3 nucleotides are TGTGCCAGCAGCTTTCAGGGCCGTAATGAAAAACTGTTTTTT.

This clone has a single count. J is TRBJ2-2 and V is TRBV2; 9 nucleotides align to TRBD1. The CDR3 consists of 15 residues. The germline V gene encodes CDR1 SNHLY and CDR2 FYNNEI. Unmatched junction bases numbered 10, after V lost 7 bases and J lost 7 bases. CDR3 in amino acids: CASIPTTGGIGELFF. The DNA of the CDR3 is TGTGCCAGCATCCCAACGACAGGGGGGATCGGGGAGCTGTTTTTT. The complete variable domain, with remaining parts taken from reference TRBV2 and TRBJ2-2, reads EPEVTQTPSHQVTQMGQEVILRCVPISNHLYFYWYRQILGQKVEFLVSFYNNEISEKSEIFDDQFSVERPDGSNFTLKIRSTKLEDSAMYFCASIPTTGGIGELFFGEGSRLTVL.

CDR3 sequence (DNA): TGTGCCAGCAGCTTAACCCCCGGGGATACGCAGTATTTT. Protein product: CASSLTPGDTQYF. V is TRBV7-9 and J is TRBJ2-3; no clear D gene. The CDR3 runs to 13 residues. The V gene's germline CDR1 is SEHNR and CDR2 FQNEAQ (reference sequence). Between the trimmed V and J ends, which lost 2 bases and 6 bases, there was a span of 9 bases.

The CDR3 region is CASSDRGGMPYEQYF. The DNA for the CDR3 is TGTGCCAGCAGTGATAGGGGGGGCATGCCCTACGAGCAGTACTTC. The chain has TRBV6-1 and TRBJ2-7, with a possible D match to TRBD2 (7 bases). The germline V and J ends were trimmed by 3 bases and 2 bases, with 14 bases remaining between them. Germline V CDR1 and CDR2: MNHNS, SASEGT. This CDR3 is 15 amino acids long.

The CDR3, as DNA: TGTGCCAGTAGTATCCACGCCAGCGGAAGCAATCAGCCCCAGCATTTT. Translation: CASSIHASGSNQPQHF. The chain is built from TRBV19 and TRBJ1-5; D gene ambiguous. V was pared by 3 bases and J by 1 base, with 13 bases between. The CDR3 is 16 amino acids. Germline CDR1 and CDR2: LNHDA and SQIVND (reference sequence).

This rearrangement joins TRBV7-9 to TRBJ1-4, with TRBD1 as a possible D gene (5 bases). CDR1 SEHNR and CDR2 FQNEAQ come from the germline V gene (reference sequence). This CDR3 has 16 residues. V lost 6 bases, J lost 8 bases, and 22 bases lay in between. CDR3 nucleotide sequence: TGTGCCAGCAGTTACCAAACTTACAGTGCAGGGGAAAAACTGTTTTTT. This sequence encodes CASSYQTYSAGEKLFF.

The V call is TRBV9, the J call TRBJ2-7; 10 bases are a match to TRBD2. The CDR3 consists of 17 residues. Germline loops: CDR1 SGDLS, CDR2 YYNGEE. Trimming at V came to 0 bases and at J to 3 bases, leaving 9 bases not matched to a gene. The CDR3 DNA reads TGTGCCAGCAGCGTAGGGCCCCTAGCGGGAGCCGGCTACGAGCAGTACTTC. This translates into CASSVGPLAGAGYEQYF.

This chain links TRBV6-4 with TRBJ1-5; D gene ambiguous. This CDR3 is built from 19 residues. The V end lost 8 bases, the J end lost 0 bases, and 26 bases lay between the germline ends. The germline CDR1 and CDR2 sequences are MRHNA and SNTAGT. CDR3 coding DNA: TGTGCCAGCTTTGTAGTGACACAGAACACTTTTTATAGCAATCAGCCCCAGCATTTT. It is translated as CASFVVTQNTFYSNQPQHF.

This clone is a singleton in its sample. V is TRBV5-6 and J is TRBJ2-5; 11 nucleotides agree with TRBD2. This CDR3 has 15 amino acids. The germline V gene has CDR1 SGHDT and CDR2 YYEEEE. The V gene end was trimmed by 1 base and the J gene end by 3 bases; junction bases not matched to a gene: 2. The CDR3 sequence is CASSLSLAGEETQYF. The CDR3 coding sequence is TGTGCCAGCAGCTTGTCACTAGCGGGGGAAGAGACCCAGTACTTC. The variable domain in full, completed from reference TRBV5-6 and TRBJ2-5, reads DAGVTQSPTHLIKTRGQQVTLRCSPKSGHDTVSWYQQALGQGPQFIFQYYEEEERQRGNFPDRFSGHQFPNYSSELNVNALLLGDSALYLCASSLSLAGEETQYFGPGTRLLVL.

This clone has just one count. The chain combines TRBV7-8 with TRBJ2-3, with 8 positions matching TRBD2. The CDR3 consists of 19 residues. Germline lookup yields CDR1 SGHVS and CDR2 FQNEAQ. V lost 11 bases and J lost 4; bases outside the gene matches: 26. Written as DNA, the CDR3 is TGTGCCGTCGCACCCGACTTGAGACAAGCGGGGGAATCAGCAGATACGCAGTATTTT. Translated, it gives CAVAPDLRQAGESADTQYF.

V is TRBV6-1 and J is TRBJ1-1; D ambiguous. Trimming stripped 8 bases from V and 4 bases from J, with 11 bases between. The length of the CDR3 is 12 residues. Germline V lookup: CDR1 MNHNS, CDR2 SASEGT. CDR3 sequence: CASRTAGTEAFF. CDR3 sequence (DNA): TGTGCCAGCCGGACGGCGGGCACTGAAGCTTTCTTT.

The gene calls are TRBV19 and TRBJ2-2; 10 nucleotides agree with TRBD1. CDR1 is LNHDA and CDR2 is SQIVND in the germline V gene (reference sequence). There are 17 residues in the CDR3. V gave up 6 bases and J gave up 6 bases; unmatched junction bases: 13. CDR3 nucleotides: TGTGCCAGTAGGAGAGTCGGGACAGGGGATCGTGCCGGGGAGCTGTTTTTT. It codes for CASRRVGTGDRAGELFF. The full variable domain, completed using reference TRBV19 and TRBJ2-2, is DGGITQSPKYLFRKEGQNVTLSCEQNLNHDAMYWYRQDPGQGLRLIYYSQIVNDFQKGDIAEGYSVSREKKESFPLTVTSAQKNPTAFYLCASRRVGTGDRAGELFFGEGSRLTVL.

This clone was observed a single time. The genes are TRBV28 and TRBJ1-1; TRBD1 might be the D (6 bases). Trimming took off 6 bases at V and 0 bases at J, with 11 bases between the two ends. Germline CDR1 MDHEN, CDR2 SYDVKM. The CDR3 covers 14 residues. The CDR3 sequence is CASRGYRVNTEAFF. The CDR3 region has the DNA TGTGCCAGCAGGGGGTACAGGGTGAACACTGAAGCTTTCTTT.

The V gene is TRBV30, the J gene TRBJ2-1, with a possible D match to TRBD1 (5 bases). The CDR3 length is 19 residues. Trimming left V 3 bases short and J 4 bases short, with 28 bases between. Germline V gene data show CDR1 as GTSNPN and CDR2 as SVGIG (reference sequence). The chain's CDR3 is CAWREPVKPRVLPYNEQFF. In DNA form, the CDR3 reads TGTGCCTGGAGAGAACCCGTTAAGCCCAGGGTTCTACCTTACAATGAGCAGTTCTTC.

The CDR3 loop is CASSPPTGDNEKLFF. CDR3 nucleotides: TGTGCCAGCAGCCCCCCGACAGGGGACAATGAAAAACTGTTTTTT. The chain has TRBV6-6 and TRBJ1-4; 8 bases are a match to TRBD1. J gave up 5 bases and V 6 bases, and 8 bases lay outside the gene matches. From germline, CDR1 is MNHNY and CDR2 SVGAGI (reference sequence). There are 15 residues in the CDR3.

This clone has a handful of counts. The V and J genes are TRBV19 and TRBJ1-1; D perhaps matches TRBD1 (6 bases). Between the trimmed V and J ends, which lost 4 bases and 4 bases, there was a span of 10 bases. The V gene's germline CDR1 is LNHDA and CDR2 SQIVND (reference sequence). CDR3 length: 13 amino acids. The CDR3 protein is CASSKRGFTEAFF. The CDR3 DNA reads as TGTGCCAGTAGTAAAAGGGGGTTCACTGAAGCTTTCTTT.

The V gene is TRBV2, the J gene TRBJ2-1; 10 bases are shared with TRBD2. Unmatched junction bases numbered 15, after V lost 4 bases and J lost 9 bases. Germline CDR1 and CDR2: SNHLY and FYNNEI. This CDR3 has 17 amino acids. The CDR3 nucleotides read TGTGCCAGCAGTGGCCTAACTAGCGGGAAGGGCTCGGGTGAGCAGTTCTTC. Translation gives CASSGLTSGKGSGEQFF.

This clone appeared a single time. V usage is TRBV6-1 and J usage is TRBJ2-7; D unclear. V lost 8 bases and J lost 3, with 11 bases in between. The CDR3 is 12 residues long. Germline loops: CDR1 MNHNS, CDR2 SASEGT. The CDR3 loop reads CASGEPGYEQYF. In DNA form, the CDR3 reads TGTGCCAGCGGCGAGCCGGGCTACGAGCAGTACTTC.

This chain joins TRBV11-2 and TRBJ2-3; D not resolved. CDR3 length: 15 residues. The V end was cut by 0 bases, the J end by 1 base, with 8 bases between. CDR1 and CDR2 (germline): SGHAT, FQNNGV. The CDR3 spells CASSLDHSRTDTQYF. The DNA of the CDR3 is TGTGCCAGCAGCTTAGATCACAGTCGCACAGATACGCAGTATTTT.

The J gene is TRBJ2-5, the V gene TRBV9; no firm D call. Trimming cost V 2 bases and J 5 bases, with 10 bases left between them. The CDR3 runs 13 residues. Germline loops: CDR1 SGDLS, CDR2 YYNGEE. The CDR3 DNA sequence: TGTGCCAGCAGCGTTTCCCCCTCGGAGACCCAGTACTTC. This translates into CASSVSPSETQYF.

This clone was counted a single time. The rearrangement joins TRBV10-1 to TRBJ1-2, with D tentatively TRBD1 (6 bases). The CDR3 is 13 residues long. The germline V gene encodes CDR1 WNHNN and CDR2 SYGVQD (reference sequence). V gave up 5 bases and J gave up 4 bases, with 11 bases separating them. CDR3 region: CASSNRATYGYTF. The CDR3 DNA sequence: TGCGCCAGCAGTAACAGGGCTACCTATGGCTACACCTTC.

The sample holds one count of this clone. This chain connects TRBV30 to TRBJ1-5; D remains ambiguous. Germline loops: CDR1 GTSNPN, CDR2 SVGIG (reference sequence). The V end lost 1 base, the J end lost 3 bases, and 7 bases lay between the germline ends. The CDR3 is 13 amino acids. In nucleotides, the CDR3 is TGTGCCTGGAGTGGAGGGTCCAATCAGCCCCAGCATTTT. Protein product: CAWSGGSNQPQHF.

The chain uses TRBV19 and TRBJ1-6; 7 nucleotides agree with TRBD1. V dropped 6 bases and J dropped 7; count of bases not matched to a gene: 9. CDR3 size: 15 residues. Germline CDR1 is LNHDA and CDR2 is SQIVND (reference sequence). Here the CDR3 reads CASRIGTEGNSPLHF. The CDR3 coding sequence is TGTGCCAGTAGGATTGGGACAGAAGGAAATTCACCCCTCCACTTT.